This T cell receptor beta chain was observed in a study of OX40 agonist ivuxolimab in advanced cancers. A note on this clone: Its antigen is currently unknown.

Profiled with immunoSEQ multiplex PCR; TCRdb holds only in-frame clones, not every one. The repertoire holds some 80,000 clones, with 92% as singletons. Study-wide findings and caveats: Which antigen the expanded peripheral T cells recognized is unknown.

Per the germline V gene, CDR1 is SNHLY and CDR2 is FYNNEI. V was cut by 5 bases and J by 6 bases, with 16 bases left in between. The CDR3 is made up of 14 amino acids. The source of this sequence is an adult with an advanced solid tumor such as melanoma, head and neck, liver or kidney cancer. Here the sequenced sample was CD4+ or CD8+ T cells sorted from blood, taken in a trial of the OX40 agonist ivuxolimab. This chain joins TRBV2 and TRBJ1-2; D is undetermined. CDR3 bases: TGTGCCAGCAGTTCTTTACCTGGGGATCATGGCTACACCTTC. Its translation: CASSSLPGDHGYTF.